The following is a T cell receptor beta chain sequence with its context. Its antigen remains unknown. The data stem from a study of cytomegalovirus exposure and HLA in healthy donors. Trimming shortened V by 3 bases and J by 0 bases, and 18 bases separated the two germline ends. The CDR3 is made up of 17 amino acids. Germline-derived CDR1 and CDR2 are SGHTA and FQGNSA. The study's findings and limits: HLA alleles were associated with 16,951 TCR beta sequences in a later analysis at 0.05 false discovery rate.

A multiplex PCR was run with 60 Vbeta primers and 13 Jbeta primers. The data were produced by immunoSEQ multiplex PCR, yet TCRdb's version contains in-frame clones alone and is incomplete. The sample consists of approximately 140,000 clones, roughly 79% of them appearing once. The clonotype was recovered from a man aged 18 to 30 in good health and CMV-seronegative. The V and J genes are TRBV7-2 and TRBJ2-7; weak D call: TRBD2 (5 bases). The sequenced material came from PBMCs. The CDR3 is CASSFPLTRDSSYEQYF. The CDR3 DNA follows: TGTGCCAGCAGCTTCCCCCTGACACGGGATAGCTCCTACGAGCAGTACTTC. Based on the CDR3 plus reference TRBV7-2 and TRBJ2-7, the full variable domain is GAGVSQSPSNKVTEKGKDVELRCDPISGHTALYWYRQSLGQGLEFLIYFQGNSAPDKSGLPSDRFSAERTGGSVSTLTIQRTQQEDSAVYLCASSFPLTRDSSYEQYFGPGTRLTVT.